The 27 T cell receptor beta chains listed next were all sequenced from one sample in a study of vaccination effects on CD4 cells after COVID-19 (dated by TCRdb to the early 2020s). Library preparation was by the immunoSEQ multiplex PCR assay. TCRdb provides this immuneACCESS table in a form limited to in-frame rearrangements. Some clones are lacking; in checked studies, under half of them reflect an unresolved V gene, and why the rest are absent is not known. This sample gives 50,000 to 70,000 clones in total; just over 70% of them show up just once. 20% to 25% of the sample is held by the ten biggest clonotypes. After approximately 11 days of culture, CD4+ T cells were isolated with the EasySep CD4+ T cell isolation kit. No antigen is known for these receptors. The sample was CD4+ T cells from PBMCs cultured without peptide, taken before COVID-19 vaccination. These receptors all stem from a human donor who had a prior SARS-CoV-2 infection.

The rearrangement uses TRBV12-3 or TRBV12-4 and TRBJ1-1; D possibly corresponds to TRBD1 (5 bases). The CDR3 totals 13 residues. Between the trimmed V and J ends, which lost 0 bases and 8 bases, there was a span of 10 bases. CDR3: CASSLAQGTEAFF. The CDR3 bases are TGTGCCAGCAGTTTAGCGCAGGGTACAGAAGCTTTCTTT.

The V and J genes are TRBV15 and TRBJ2-3; D might be TRBD1 (6 bases). Germline lookup yields CDR1 LNHNV and CDR2 YYDKDF (reference sequence). The CDR3 extends over 16 amino acids. Between the trimmed V and J ends, which lost 1 base and 1 base, there was a span of 12 bases. The CDR3 protein is CATSRGQGIGTDTQYF. The CDR3 coding sequence is TGTGCCACCAGCAGAGGGCAGGGGATCGGCACAGATACGCAGTATTTT.

The rearrangement uses TRBV7-2 and TRBJ1-3; D is unclear. Trimming pared 0 bases from V and 4 bases from J, leaving 4 bases between. The CDR3 consists of 13 residues. Germline V gene data show CDR1 as SGHTA and CDR2 as FQGNSA. The CDR3 sequence: CASSLAGGNTIYF. The CDR3 DNA sequence: TGTGCCAGCAGCTTAGCGGGGGGAAACACCATATATTTT.

This clone has a handful of counts. The chain combines TRBV7-8 with TRBJ2-2, with a tentative D call TRBD2 (6 bases). V lost 5 bases, J lost 5 bases, and 21 bases lay in between. The length of the CDR3 is 17 residues. The V gene's germline CDR1 is SGHVS and CDR2 FQNEAQ. In DNA, the CDR3 is TGTGCCAGCAGCCCCCATTTCGGGGGAGGTGGGACCGGGGAGCTGTTTTTT. Its translation: CASSPHFGGGGTGELFF. Together with reference TRBV7-8 and TRBJ2-2, the CDR3 gives the full variable domain: GAGVSQSPRYKVAKRGQDVALRCDPISGHVSLFWYQQALGQGPEFLTYFQNEAQLDKSGLPSDRFFAERPEGSVSTLKIQRTQQEDSAVYLCASSPHFGGGGTGELFFGEGSRLTVL.

The DNA for the CDR3 is TGTGCCAGCAGCCCGCAACCGGGACTAGCGGGATTCGATGAGCAGTTCTTC. Translation gives CASSPQPGLAGFDEQFF. V and J are TRBV7-3 and TRBJ2-1; 13 positions match TRBD2. J lost 8 bases, V lost 5 bases, and 12 bases had no gene match. The CDR3 sequence is 17 residues long. The germline V gene has CDR1 SGHTA and CDR2 FQGTGA.

The chain combines TRBV6-4 with TRBJ1-2; unclear D gene. CDR1 MRHNA and CDR2 SNTAGT come from the germline V gene. The CDR3 sequence is 13 residues long. V gave up 5 bases and J gave up 2 bases, with 9 bases separating them. CDR3 residues: CASSSDKNYGYTF. The DNA for the CDR3 is TGTGCCAGCAGTTCAGACAAGAACTATGGCTACACCTTC.

The chain joins TRBV5-6 to TRBJ2-2, with a weak D call TRBD2 (6 bases). Between the trimmed V and J ends, which lost 4 bases and 3 bases, there was a span of 10 bases. CDR3 length equals 14 residues. CDR1 and CDR2 from the germline V gene are SGHDT and YYEEEE. The CDR3 is CASSTRGYTGELFF. The CDR3 DNA reads as TGTGCCAGCAGCACCCGGGGGTACACCGGGGAGCTGTTTTTT. Full variable domain (outside the CDR3, taken from reference TRBV5-6 and TRBJ2-2): DAGVTQSPTHLIKTRGQQVTLRCSPKSGHDTVSWYQQALGQGPQFIFQYYEEEERQRGNFPDRFSGHQFPNYSSELNVNALLLGDSALYLCASSTRGYTGELFFGEGSRLTVL.

This clone was detected a few times. This sequence joins TRBV6-4 and TRBJ2-1, with 7 positions matching TRBD1. V lost 2 bases, J lost 8 bases, and 6 bases stayed unmatched. This CDR3 has 14 amino acids. CDR1 and CDR2 (germline): MRHNA, SNTAGT. CDR3 region: CASSDKGAGDEQFF. Here the CDR3 DNA reads TGTGCCAGCAGTGACAAGGGGGCGGGCGATGAGCAGTTCTTC.

This chain joins TRBV10-3 and TRBJ1-4; 11 bases map to TRBD1. Germline V gene lookup returns CDR1 ENHRY and CDR2 SYGVKD. This CDR3 comprises 16 residues. V lost 6 bases, J lost 4 bases, and 7 bases stayed unmatched. This CDR3 is CAISGDRGFGNEKLFF. DNA of the CDR3: TGTGCCATCAGCGGGGACAGGGGGTTTGGTAATGAAAAACTGTTTTTT.

This clone was found a few times. The chain combines TRBV21-1 with TRBJ1-1; the table's D call of TRBD1 was not tested on the DNA. TRBV21-1 represents a pseudogene. This CDR3 region has 16 residues. CDR3 sequence: CASSKDLPGLNTEAFF. The CDR3 DNA reads as TGTGCCAGCAGCAAAGACCTTCCAGGGTTGAACACTGAAGCTTTCTTT.

This chain links TRBV7-9 with TRBJ1-5; D remains unclear. The CDR3 contains 13 residues. Germline lookup yields CDR1 SEHNR and CDR2 FQNEAQ (reference sequence). V lost 7 bases to trimming and J lost 6 bases, with 13 bases between them. CDR3 nucleotides: TGTGCCAGCACGTCGCGGGCGGGTCAGCCCCAGCATTTT. It specifies CASTSRAGQPQHF.

This clone is a singleton in its sample. The rearrangement links TRBV6-4 to TRBJ1-2, with D maybe TRBD1 (5 bases). Germline V gene lookup returns CDR1 MRHNA and CDR2 SNTAGT. This CDR3 spans 12 amino acids. The V end was cut by 6 bases, the J end by 4 bases, with 9 bases between. The CDR3 region is CASRGRSYGYTF. The CDR3 region has the DNA TGTGCCAGCAGGGGACGGAGCTATGGCTACACCTTC.

The chain joins TRBV27 to TRBJ2-7; D gene uncertain. V lost 2 bases and J 3 bases, leaving 8 bases between the germline ends. From germline, CDR1 is MNHEY and CDR2 SMNVEV (reference sequence). The CDR3 runs 13 residues. The CDR3 DNA reads as TGTGCCAGCAGTTTAAACTACCTCTACGAGCAGTACTTC. Translation: CASSLNYLYEQYF.

The V call is TRBV9, the J call TRBJ2-3, with a tentative D call TRBD2 (5 bases). Per the germline V gene, CDR1 is SGDLS and CDR2 is YYNGEE. This CDR3 contains 14 residues. V was pared by 0 bases and J by 7 bases, with 12 bases between. The CDR3 loop is CASSVGLDYHTQYF. In DNA form, the CDR3 reads TGTGCCAGCAGCGTAGGTCTCGACTACCATACGCAGTATTTT.

This chain links TRBV10-3 with TRBJ2-2; 12 nucleotides agree with TRBD1. The CDR3 has 17 amino acids. The germline gives CDR1 ENHRY, CDR2 SYGVKD. J lost 3 bases, V lost 6 bases, and 8 bases had no gene match. The chain's CDR3 is CAIRTGQGAYDTGELFF. The DNA of the CDR3 is TGTGCCATCAGAACGGGACAGGGGGCATATGACACCGGGGAGCTGTTTTTT.

This clone occurred once. This chain joins TRBV5-5 and TRBJ1-5, with no clear D. Germline values: CDR1 SGHKS, CDR2 YYEKEE (reference sequence). The V end was cut by 1 base, the J end by 3 bases, with 8 bases between. The CDR3 length is 14 residues. The CDR3 DNA follows: TGTGCCAGCAGCTTGCTGGGGAACAATCAGCCCCAGCATTTT. It codes for CASSLLGNNQPQHF. Full variable domain (rest looked up from reference TRBV5-5 and TRBJ1-5): DAGVTQSPTHLIKTRGQQVTLRCSPISGHKSVSWYQQVLGQGPQFIFQYYEKEERGRGNFPDRFSARQFPNYSSELNVNALLLGDSALYLCASSLLGNNQPQHFGDGTRLSIL.

The chain carries TRBV29-1 and TRBJ1-2; D gene ambiguous. Germline CDR1 reads SQVTM; CDR2 reads ANQGSEA. CDR3 length equals 13 residues. The V gene lost 4 bases and the J gene lost 4 bases, with 13 bases spanning the gap. CDR3 sequence (DNA): TGCAGCGTTGTTGACCCCGGGATCTATGGCTACACCTTC. Translating it yields CSVVDPGIYGYTF.

The V and J genes are TRBV5-1 and TRBJ2-2; TRBD1 is a possible D gene (6 bases). CDR1 is SGHRS and CDR2 is YFSETQ in the germline V gene. Trimming left V 7 bases short and J 6 bases short, with 19 bases between. The CDR3 contains 15 residues. Here the CDR3 reads CASSQGFGVPGELFF. In DNA, the CDR3 is TGCGCCAGCTCACAGGGATTCGGGGTCCCCGGGGAGCTGTTTTTT.

By share, this clone counts as medium-sized. The genes are TRBV10-1 and TRBJ2-5, with 15 bases fitting TRBD2. This CDR3 spans 15 amino acids. Germline CDR1 and CDR2: WNHNN and SYGVQD (reference sequence). V was pared by 5 bases and J by 5 bases, with 3 bases of the junction left unmatched. CDR3 in DNA: TGCGCCAGCAGTCGGACTAGCGGGAGGGCCGAGACCCAGTACTTC. Its protein product is CASSRTSGRAETQYF.

This clone has just a few counts. The V call is TRBV15, the J call TRBJ1-2, with TRBD1 as a possible D gene (5 bases). The CDR3 is 14 amino acids. The germline gives CDR1 LNHNV, CDR2 YYDKDF (reference sequence). Trimming took 0 bases from V and 5 from J, leaving 10 bases between them. DNA for the CDR3: TGTGCCACCAGCAGAGATGCAGGGTGGTATGGCTACACCTTC. It is translated as CATSRDAGWYGYTF.

CDR3 protein: CASSRQGPTDTQYF. The CDR3 bases are TGTGCCAGCAGCAGACAGGGACCCACAGATACGCAGTATTTT. The chain recombines TRBV6-5 with TRBJ2-3; 7 nucleotides line up with TRBD1. V was pared by 6 bases and J by 2 bases, with 5 bases of the junction left unmatched. The CDR3 runs to 14 residues. Germline V lookup: CDR1 MNHEY, CDR2 SVGAGI.

This clone was observed a few times. Other DNA variants within this sample encode the same CDR3. The chain combines TRBV2 with TRBJ2-7; D assignment may be TRBD1 or TRBD2 (5 bases each). V lost 2 bases and J lost 2, with 10 bases in between. Germline CDR1 reads SNHLY; CDR2 reads FYNNEI. This CDR3 contains 14 residues. CDR3 sequence: CASSEQGATYEQYF. The DNA of the CDR3 is TGTGCCAGCAGTGAACAGGGAGCGACCTACGAGCAGTACTTC.

The genes are TRBV6-5 and TRBJ1-4; tentatively, D is TRBD1 (5 bases). Trimming stripped 5 bases from V and 2 bases from J, with 9 bases between. This CDR3 spans 14 amino acids. Germline lookup yields CDR1 MNHEY and CDR2 SVGAGI. The CDR3 nucleotides read TGTGCCAGCAGTCTTGGGGGTACTAATGAAAAACTGTTTTTT. This encodes CASSLGGTNEKLFF.

This clone was observed a few times. DNA of the CDR3: TGTGCCAGCTCCCAGACAGTTAGTAATGAAAAACTGTTTTTT. It specifies CASSQTVSNEKLFF. V usage is TRBV18 and J usage is TRBJ1-4, with D tentatively TRBD1 (5 bases). Germline V gene lookup returns CDR1 KGHSH and CDR2 LQKENI. The CDR3 consists of 14 residues. The germline V and J ends were trimmed by 6 bases and 4 bases, with 12 bases remaining between them.

The V and J genes are TRBV11-3 and TRBJ2-1; D remains ambiguous. This CDR3 spans 17 amino acids. The ends were cut back, 4 bases at V and 4 bases at J, with 20 bases in the middle. The germline CDR1 and CDR2 sequences are SGHNT and YENEEA. CDR3 residues: CASSSIYDLQNYNEQFF. The CDR3 coding sequence is TGTGCCAGCAGCTCCATTTATGACCTCCAAAATTACAATGAGCAGTTCTTC. The variable domain in full, completed from reference TRBV11-3 and TRBJ2-1, reads EAGVVQSPRYKIIEKKQPVAFWCNPISGHNTLYWYLQNLGQGPELLIRYENEEAVDDSQLPKDRFSAERLKGVDSTLKIQPAELGDSAVYLCASSSIYDLQNYNEQFFGPGTRLTVL.

V and J are TRBV21-1 and TRBJ2-7; the table's D call, TRBD2, was not checked against the DNA. TRBV21-1 is described as a pseudogene. This CDR3 comprises 16 residues. The CDR3 here is CASSRSRTRDSYEQYF. DNA for the CDR3: TGTGCCAGCAGCCGGAGCCGAACGAGGGACTCCTACGAGCAGTACTTC.

The V gene is TRBV18, the J gene TRBJ2-3; D not certain. Deletions cut 3 bases from V and 6 bases from J, with 4 bases between. CDR3 length: 11 residues. The germline V gene has CDR1 KGHSH and CDR2 LQKENI. The CDR3 region is CASSPKDTQYF. In DNA form, the CDR3 reads TGTGCCAGCTCACCCAAGGATACGCAGTATTTT.